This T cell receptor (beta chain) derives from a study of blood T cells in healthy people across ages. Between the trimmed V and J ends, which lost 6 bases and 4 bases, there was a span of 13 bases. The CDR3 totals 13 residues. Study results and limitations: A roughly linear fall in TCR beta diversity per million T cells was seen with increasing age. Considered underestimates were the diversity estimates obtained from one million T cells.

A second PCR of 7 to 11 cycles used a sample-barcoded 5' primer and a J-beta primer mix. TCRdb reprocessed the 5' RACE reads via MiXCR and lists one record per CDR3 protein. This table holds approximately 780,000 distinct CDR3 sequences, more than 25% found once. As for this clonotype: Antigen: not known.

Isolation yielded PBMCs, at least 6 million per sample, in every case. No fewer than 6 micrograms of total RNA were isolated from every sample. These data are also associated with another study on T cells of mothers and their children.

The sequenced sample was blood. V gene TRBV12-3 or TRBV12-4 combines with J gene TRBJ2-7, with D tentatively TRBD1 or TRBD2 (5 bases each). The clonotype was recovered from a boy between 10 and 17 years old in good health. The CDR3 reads CASSQGSGYEQYF. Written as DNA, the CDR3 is TGTGCCAGCAGCCAGGGATCGGGGTACGAGCAGTACTTC.